This record looks at one T cell receptor (beta chain) sequence and its context. This sample was included in a study of blood T cell repertoires in COVID-19. Overall study: The United States, Italy and Spain supplied acute and convalescent COVID-19 samples.

Germline CDR1 is SGHTA and CDR2 is FQGNSA. Trimming took 2 bases from V and 1 from J; bases not matched to a gene: 3. The CDR3 has 15 amino acids. Authors' analysis steps: Nucleated cell counts were estimated from reference gene primer amplification. Profiled with immunoSEQ multiplex PCR; TCRdb holds only in-frame clones, not every one. D and trimming were read from the DNA, whereas the V and J calls and clone size are those reported in that table. The repertoire holds some 260,000 clones, with under 85% as singletons. This chain links TRBV7-2 with TRBJ1-2; 8 positions match TRBD1. The material sequenced was peripheral blood. This receptor was identified in a middle-aged woman with active or convalescent COVID-19. The CDR3: CASSLRTGSNYGYTF. In DNA form, the CDR3 reads TGTGCCAGCAGCTTACGGACAGGGAGTAACTATGGCTACACCTTC.